Below, 4 T cell receptor beta chains from the same sample are listed, as sequenced in a study of CD8+CD57+ T cells in acquired aplastic anemia. It was genomic DNA that served as the template for profiling TCR beta VDJ and CDR3. Each CDR3 protein is one row after TCRdb ran MiXCR on the reads. The table includes hundreds of thousands of distinct CDR3 sequences, around 72% detected once. The source material was sorted CD4+, CD8+, or CD8+CD57+ T cells (not recorded which) from PBMCs. The receptors here all came from a human donor in good health, serving as a control.

V and J are TRBV7-2 and TRBJ2-5; D gene ambiguous. The CDR3 extends over 18 amino acids. V gave up 3 bases and J gave up 2 bases, with 22 bases separating them. The germline V gene encodes CDR1 SGHTA and CDR2 FQGNSA. CDR3 protein: CASSFARSPLYGQETQYF. CDR3 bases: TGTGCCAGCAGCTTCGCGCGGTCTCCCCTCTACGGGCAAGAGACCCAGTACTTC.

The gene calls are TRBV19 and TRBJ1-5; D unresolved. V was trimmed by 9 bases and J by 4 bases, leaving 19 bases between them. Germline CDR1 and CDR2: LNHDA and SQIVND (reference sequence). The CDR3 loop spans 15 amino acids. The CDR3 is CASIPTGVWNQPQHF. CDR3 DNA sequence: TGTGCCAGCATCCCGACCGGAGTTTGGAATCAGCCCCAGCATTTT.

This clonotype has only one observation. Relative to the germline gene, one junction end is altered; a read error may explain this. The chain combines TRBV20-1 with TRBJ2-5; 10 bases are a match to TRBD1. CDR3 length equals 11 residues. Germline values: CDR1 DFQATT, CDR2 SNEGSKA (reference sequence). Written as DNA, the CDR3 is TGCAGTGCTGCACGACAGGGGGCGCACAACTTC. Translating gives CSAARQGAHNF.

This clonotype was picked up many times. V usage is TRBV4-2 and J usage is TRBJ2-1, with 9 bases aligning to TRBD2. Looked up from germline, CDR1 is LGHNA and CDR2 is YNFKEQ. V shed 1 base, J shed 15 bases, and the junction held 7 bases outside the gene matches. The CDR3 runs 13 residues. The CDR3 sequence: CASSQGRGTSLFF. The CDR3 DNA reads TGTGCCAGCAGCCAAGGGAGGGGGACTAGCCTGTTCTTC.